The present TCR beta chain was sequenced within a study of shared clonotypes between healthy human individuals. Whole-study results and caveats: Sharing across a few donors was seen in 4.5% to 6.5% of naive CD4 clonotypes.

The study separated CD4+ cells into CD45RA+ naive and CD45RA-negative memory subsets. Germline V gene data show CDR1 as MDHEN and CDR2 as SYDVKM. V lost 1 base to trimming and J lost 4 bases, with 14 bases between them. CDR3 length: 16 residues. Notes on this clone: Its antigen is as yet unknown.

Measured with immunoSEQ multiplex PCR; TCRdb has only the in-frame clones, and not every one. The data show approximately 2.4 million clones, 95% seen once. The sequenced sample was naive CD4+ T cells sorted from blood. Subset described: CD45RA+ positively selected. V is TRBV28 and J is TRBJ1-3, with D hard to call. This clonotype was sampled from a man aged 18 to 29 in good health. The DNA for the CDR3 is TGTGCCAGCAGTTTATTTGGCAGGTCCTCGGGAAACACCATATATTTT. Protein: CASSLFGRSSGNTIYF.